This note documents a single TCR beta chain sequence. Its specificity is not known. V was cut by 4 bases and J by 4 bases, with 14 bases left in between. Germline V gene lookup returns CDR1 MNHNS and CDR2 SASEGT. This CDR3 is built from 15 residues. The data stem from a study of cytomegalovirus exposure and HLA in healthy donors. Unrecorded immune exposure was likely among donors, who were nominally healthy when sampled. Study-wide results and limits: Cytomegalovirus association was listed for about 180 TCR beta chains. Sequencing had likely introduced a cluster of highly shared sequence variants as an artifact.

Vbeta (60) and Jbeta (13) primers were used in the PCR. Only in-frame clones appear in the TCRdb table, and some are missing; sequencing was by immunoSEQ multiplex PCR. The data hold hundreds of thousands of clones, with approximately 82% observed a single time. The sequencing input was PBMCs. The chain has TRBV6-1 and TRBJ2-1; D is ambiguous. This TCR came from a man aged 18 to 30 in good health and CMV-seronegative. CDR3 protein: CASSALLGLYNEQFF. CDR3 nucleotides: TGTGCCAGCAGTGCCCTCCTTGGGCTATACAATGAGCAGTTCTTC.